This entry describes one T cell receptor (beta chain). The entry originates in a study of blood T cell repertoires in COVID-19. Study-level information: Both acute and convalescent COVID-19 samples were obtained from the United States, Italy and Spain. From T cells, B-cell-depleted T cells, or PBMCs came the material, which was cDNA or gDNA.

Study processing details: Reference gene primer amplification in the assay estimated nucleated cell counts. Measured with immunoSEQ multiplex PCR; TCRdb has only the in-frame clones, and not every one. The D gene and trimming were derived from the DNA, and the V and J assignments and clone size from that table. The sample shows about 210,000 clones, roughly 86% of them seen only once. The CDR3 totals 12 residues. Trimming shortened V by 0 bases and J by 7 bases, and 5 bases separated the two germline ends. Germline assignment: CDR1 SGHRS and CDR2 YFSETQ. The chain carries TRBV5-1 and TRBJ2-1; D is ambiguous. Sequenced: peripheral blood. This TCR came from a woman in her 50s with active or convalescent COVID-19. CDR3 in amino acids: CASSLDGNEQFF. For the CDR3, the DNA is TGCGCCAGCAGCTTGGACGGGAATGAGCAGTTCTTC. Based on the CDR3 plus reference TRBV5-1 and TRBJ2-1, the full variable domain is KAGVTQTPRYLIKTRGQQVTLSCSPISGHRSVSWYQQTPGQGLQFLFEYFSETQRNKGNFPGRFSGRQFSNSRSEMNVSTLELGDSALYLCASSLDGNEQFFGPGTRLTVL.